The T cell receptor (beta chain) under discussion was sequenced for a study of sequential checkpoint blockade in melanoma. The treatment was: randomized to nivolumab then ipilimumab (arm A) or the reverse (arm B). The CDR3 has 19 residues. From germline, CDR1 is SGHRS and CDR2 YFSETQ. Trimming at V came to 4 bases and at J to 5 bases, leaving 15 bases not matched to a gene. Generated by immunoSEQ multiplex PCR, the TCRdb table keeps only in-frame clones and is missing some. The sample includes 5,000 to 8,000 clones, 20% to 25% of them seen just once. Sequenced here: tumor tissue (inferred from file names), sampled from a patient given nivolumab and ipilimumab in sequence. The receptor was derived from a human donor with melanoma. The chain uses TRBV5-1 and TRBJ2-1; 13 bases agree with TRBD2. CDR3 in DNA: TGCGCCAGCAGCAGCCTGGGGGCTTCGGGACTAGCGGGAAACAATGAGCAGTTCTTC. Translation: CASSSLGASGLAGNNEQFF.